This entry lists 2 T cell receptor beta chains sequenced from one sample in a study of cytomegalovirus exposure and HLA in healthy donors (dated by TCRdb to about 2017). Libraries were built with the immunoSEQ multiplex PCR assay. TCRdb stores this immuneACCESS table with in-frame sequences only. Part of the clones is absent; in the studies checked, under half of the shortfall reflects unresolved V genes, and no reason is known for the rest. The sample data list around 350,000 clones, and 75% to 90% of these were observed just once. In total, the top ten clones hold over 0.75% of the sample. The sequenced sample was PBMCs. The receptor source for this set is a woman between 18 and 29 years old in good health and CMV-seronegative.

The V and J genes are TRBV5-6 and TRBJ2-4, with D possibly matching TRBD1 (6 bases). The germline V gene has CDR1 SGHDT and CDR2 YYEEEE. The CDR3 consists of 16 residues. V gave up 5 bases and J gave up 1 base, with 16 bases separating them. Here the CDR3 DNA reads TGTGCCAGCAGATATCGACAGGATATTGCCAAAAACATTCAGTACTTC. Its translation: CASRYRQDIAKNIQYF.

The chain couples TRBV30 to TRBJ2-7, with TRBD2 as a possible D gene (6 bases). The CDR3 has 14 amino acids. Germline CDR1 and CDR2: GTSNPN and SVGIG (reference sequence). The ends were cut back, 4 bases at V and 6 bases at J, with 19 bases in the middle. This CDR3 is CAWTSWRELTEQYF. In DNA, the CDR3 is TGTGCCTGGACCTCGTGGAGGGAGCTGACCGAGCAGTACTTC.